Listed below are T cell receptor beta chains from one sample, sequenced in a study of blood T cell repertoires in COVID-19. Profiled with immunoSEQ multiplex PCR; TCRdb holds only in-frame clones, not every one. The table lists about 490,000 clones, over 75% of them singletons. Sequenced input: peripheral blood. The receptors shown here come from a human donor in a cohort sampled during active COVID-19. CDR3s include the opening cysteine and the closing phenylalanine or tryptophan. Each record gives: D gene, clone size, J gene, V gene, CDR3 protein, CDR3 DNA. The D gene is left open where the match is weak. Not every row has a clone size; where given, it reads once, few, many or a size class.

>-|-|TRBJ2-5|TRBV5-5
CASSLDAGTQETQYF
TGTGCCAGCAGCTTGGATGCAGGAACCCAAGAGACCCAGTACTTC
>-|-|TRBJ2-7|TRBV6-5
CASTGISLYEQYF
TGTGCCAGCACAGGGATTTCCCTCTACGAGCAGTACTTC
>-|-|TRBJ2-2|TRBV7-9
CASSFSSSGTGELFF
TGTGCCAGCAGCTTTAGCAGTTCGGGCACCGGGGAGCTGTTTTTT
>-|-|TRBJ1-2|TRBV18
CASSPGFAGSLANYGYTF
TGTGCCAGCTCACCGGGTTTCGCAGGATCATTGGCTAACTATGGCTACACCTTC
>TRBD1|few|TRBJ1-4|TRBV28
CASSLPGTGGRTNEKLFF
TGTGCCAGCAGTTTACCCGGGACAGGGGGACGGACTAATGAAAAACTGTTTTTT
>TRBD1|-|TRBJ1-5|TRBV6-2/TRBV6-3
CASSYGDRGFSQPQHF
TGTGCCAGCAGTTACGGGGACAGGGGGTTCAGTCAGCCCCAGCATTTT
>TRBD2|-|TRBJ2-1|TRBV2
CASSTPGTTNEQFF
TGTGCCAGCAGTACCCCCGGGACTACTAATGAGCAGTTCTTC
>-|once|TRBJ2-3|TRBV3-1/TRBV3-2
CASSQARSDTQYF
TGTGCCAGCAGCCAAGCGAGGTCAGATACGCAGTATTTT
>-|-|TRBJ1-4|TRBV30
CAWSPAEGGNEKLFF
TGTGCCTGGTCCCCGGCGGAGGGAGGCAATGAAAAACTGTTTTTT
>-|-|TRBJ2-7|TRBV6-1
CASSESPGGSYEQYF
TGTGCCAGCAGTGAATCACCCGGGGGCTCCTACGAGCAGTACTTC
>TRBD1|once|TRBJ1-2|TRBV6-5
CASSFGQGLYGYTF
TGTGCCAGCAGTTTCGGACAGGGCCTTTATGGCTACACCTTC
>TRBD2|-|TRBJ2-1|TRBV4-1
CASSPGLAGGNEQFF
TGCGCCAGCAGCCCCGGACTAGCAGGTGGGAATGAGCAGTTCTTC
>TRBD1|-|TRBJ2-2|TRBV9
CASMGQGGPGELFF
TGTGCCAGTATGGGACAGGGAGGTCCCGGGGAGCTGTTTTTT
>TRBD1|-|TRBJ2-7|TRBV6-5
CASSPRDREQYF
TGTGCCAGCAGTCCCCGGGACAGGGAGCAGTACTTC
>-|-|TRBJ1-5|TRBV24-1
CAPHQSNNQPQHF
TGTGCCCCTCACCAGTCGAACAATCAGCCCCAGCATTTT
>-|-|TRBJ2-1|TRBV20-1
CSAIELGRFNEQFF
TGCAGTGCTATTGAACTCGGGAGATTCAATGAGCAGTTCTTC
>TRBD1|-|TRBJ2-6|TRBV3-1/TRBV3-2
CASSPGSDRAAGANVLTF
TGTGCCAGCAGCCCCGGTTCCGACAGGGCGGCTGGGGCCAACGTCCTGACTTTC
>TRBD2|-|TRBJ2-1|TRBV7-2
CASSLVVAGHNEQFF
TGTGCCAGCAGCTTAGTGGTAGCGGGGCACAATGAGCAGTTCTTC
>TRBD1|-|TRBJ1-2|TRBV7-2
CASSQTGGNYGYTF
TGTGCCAGCAGCCAGACAGGGGGTAACTATGGCTACACCTTC
>TRBD1|-|TRBJ2-7|TRBV6-5
CASSPRTGTYEQYF
TGTGCCAGCAGTCCCAGGACAGGGACCTACGAGCAGTACTTC
>TRBD1|few|TRBJ1-1|TRBV12-3/TRBV12-4
CASSTGGTEAFF
TGTGCCAGCAGCACAGGGGGCACTGAAGCTTTCTTT
>-|-|TRBJ1-5|TRBV7-9
CASSSQGSNQPQHF
TGTGCCAGCAGCTCACAGGGTAGCAATCAGCCCCAGCATTTT
>-|-|TRBJ2-7|TRBV6-2/TRBV6-3
CASSYFLEFSYEQYF
TGTGCCAGCAGTTACTTTTTGGAGTTCTCCTACGAGCAGTACTTC
>TRBD2|-|TRBJ2-6|TRBV5-1
CASSLEPSGRGSGANVLTF
TGCGCCAGCAGCTTGGAGCCTAGCGGGAGAGGGTCTGGGGCCAACGTCCTGACTTTC
>-|-|TRBJ2-3|TRBV27
CASRSGAPRGDTQYF
TGTGCCAGCAGAAGCGGCGCCCCCCGTGGGGATACGCAGTATTTT
>TRBD1|few|TRBJ2-1|TRBV2
CASGTGPNLNNEQFF
TGTGCCAGTGGGACAGGGCCGAACCTAAACAATGAGCAGTTCTTC
>-|-|TRBJ1-1|TRBV6-4
CASRAEENTEAFF
TGTGCCAGCAGAGCGGAGGAGAACACTGAAGCTTTCTTT
>-|few|TRBJ2-3|TRBV19
CASSIFEGSDTQYF
TGTGCCAGTAGTATCTTCGAGGGCTCAGATACGCAGTATTTT
>-|-|TRBJ1-1|TRBV7-2
CASRYQGAGIEAFF
TGTGCCAGCAGATATCAAGGGGCTGGGATTGAAGCTTTCTTT
>TRBD1|-|TRBJ2-5|TRBV6-6
CASSAGGRGETQYF
TGTGCCAGCAGCGCAGGGGGTAGAGGAGAGACCCAGTACTTC
>-|-|TRBJ2-3|TRBV9
CASSVARTASTDTQYF
TGTGCCAGCAGCGTAGCGAGGACAGCAAGCACAGATACGCAGTATTTT
>-|once|TRBJ1-1|TRBV11-1
CASSLGYRNTEAFF
TGTGCCAGCAGCTTAGGATACAGGAACACTGAAGCTTTCTTT
>TRBD2|-|TRBJ2-1|TRBV18
CASSTGTSGTYNEQFF
TGTGCCAGCTCAACGGGGACTAGCGGTACTTACAATGAGCAGTTCTTC
>-|-|TRBJ2-6|TRBV6-2/TRBV6-3
CASSYQGPGGANVLTF
TGTGCCAGCAGTTACCAGGGGCCAGGCGGGGCCAACGTCCTGACTTTC
>TRBD2|-|TRBJ2-1|TRBV6-2/TRBV6-3
CASSYRRGRSYNEQFF
TGTGCCAGCAGTTACAGGCGGGGGAGGTCCTACAATGAGCAGTTCTTC
>-|-|TRBJ1-1|TRBV4-3
CASSQDVEAIHTEAFF
TGCGCCAGCAGCCAAGATGTAGAGGCGATCCACACTGAAGCTTTCTTT
>TRBD1|once|TRBJ1-4|TRBV6-1
CASSEWAMIGTGALGFEKLFF
TGTGCCAGCAGTGAATGGGCTATGATTGGGACAGGGGCCTTGGGATTTGAAAAACTGTTTTTT
>TRBD1|-|TRBJ1-2|TRBV2
CASNAGQGDRGYTF
TGTGCCAGCAATGCGGGACAGGGGGATCGTGGCTACACCTTC
>-|-|TRBJ1-4|TRBV3-1/TRBV3-2
CASSQAGEGEKLFF
TGTGCCAGCAGCCAAGCAGGGGAGGGTGAAAAACTGTTTTTT
>TRBD2|-|TRBJ2-7|TRBV28
CASGLAARSYEQYF
TGTGCCAGCGGACTAGCGGCTCGATCCTACGAGCAGTACTTC
>TRBD1|-|TRBJ1-3|TRBV28
CASRPTGVGDTIYF
TGTGCCAGCAGACCCACAGGGGTCGGGGACACCATATATTTT
>TRBD2|-|TRBJ2-5|TRBV7-3
CASSPSGRATTQYF
TGTGCCAGCAGCCCCAGCGGGAGGGCGACGACCCAGTACTTC
>-|-|TRBJ2-3|TRBV19
CASRTSGSATDTQYF
TGTGCCAGTAGGACTTCGGGGTCTGCCACAGATACGCAGTATTTT
>-|-|TRBJ2-3|TRBV7-2
CASSDRMDSPDTQYF
TGTGCCAGCAGCGACCGAATGGACAGCCCAGATACGCAGTATTTT
>TRBD1|-|TRBJ2-3|TRBV6-5
CASSQLGTVETQYF
TGTGCCAGCAGTCAGCTCGGGACAGTAGAAACGCAGTATTTT
>TRBD2|-|TRBJ2-7|TRBV27
CASSLSGLAVSYYEQYF
TGTGCCAGCAGTTTATCGGGACTAGCAGTTTCCTACTACGAGCAGTACTTC
>TRBD2|-|TRBJ2-1|TRBV9
CASSVGLAGYNEQFF
TGTGCCAGCAGCGTGGGACTAGCGGGCTACAATGAGCAGTTCTTC
>-|few|TRBJ1-1|TRBV28
CASSSALTGYTEAFF
TGTGCCAGCAGTTCGGCCCTTACAGGGTACACTGAAGCTTTCTTT
>-|few|TRBJ2-6|TRBV3-1/TRBV3-2
CASSTKGANVLTF
TGTGCCAGCAGTACAAAAGGGGCCAACGTCCTGACTTTC
>TRBD1|-|TRBJ1-5|TRBV20-1
CSASPIKGQGQGGNQPQHF
TGCAGTGCTAGTCCCATAAAGGGACAGGGGCAGGGCGGCAATCAGCCCCAGCATTTT
>TRBD2|few|TRBJ2-7|TRBV7-2
CASSVPGTRSEQYF
TGTGCCAGCAGCGTACCCGGGACTAGAAGCGAGCAGTACTTC
>-|-|TRBJ1-2|TRBV3-1/TRBV3-2
CASSQEPPAGYYGYTF
TGTGCCAGCAGCCAAGAGCCCCCAGCGGGATACTATGGCTACACCTTC
>TRBD1|-|TRBJ1-5|TRBV5-1
CASSPQGDQPQHF
TGCGCCAGCAGTCCTCAGGGGGACCAGCCCCAGCATTTT